This T cell receptor (beta chain) comes out of a study of T cell responses to AZD1222 COVID-19 vaccine. Study-level results: Repertoires were sampled only after the peak T cell response. After two AZD1222 doses, spike-specific TCR breadth and depth rose versus day 0. Dominant at 160-218 and 743-854, vaccine-associated CD4 TCRs also spanned spike.

Measured with immunoSEQ multiplex PCR; TCRdb has only the in-frame clones, and not every one. The data hold around 140,000 clones, with approximately 93% observed a single time. V lost 3 bases to trimming and J lost 8 bases, with 9 bases between them. The CDR3 runs to 12 residues. The germline CDR1 and CDR2 sequences are SGHNT and YYREEE (reference sequence). A word on this clone: Its antigen is still unknown.

The TCR sequence derives from an adult who had recovered from COVID-19. The gene calls are TRBV5-4 and TRBJ2-1; D gene unclear. This specimen consisted of peripheral blood, obtained after recovery from COVID-19. CDR3 loop: CASSSPVHEQFF. The DNA of the CDR3 is TGTGCCAGCAGCTCCCCTGTCCATGAGCAGTTCTTC.